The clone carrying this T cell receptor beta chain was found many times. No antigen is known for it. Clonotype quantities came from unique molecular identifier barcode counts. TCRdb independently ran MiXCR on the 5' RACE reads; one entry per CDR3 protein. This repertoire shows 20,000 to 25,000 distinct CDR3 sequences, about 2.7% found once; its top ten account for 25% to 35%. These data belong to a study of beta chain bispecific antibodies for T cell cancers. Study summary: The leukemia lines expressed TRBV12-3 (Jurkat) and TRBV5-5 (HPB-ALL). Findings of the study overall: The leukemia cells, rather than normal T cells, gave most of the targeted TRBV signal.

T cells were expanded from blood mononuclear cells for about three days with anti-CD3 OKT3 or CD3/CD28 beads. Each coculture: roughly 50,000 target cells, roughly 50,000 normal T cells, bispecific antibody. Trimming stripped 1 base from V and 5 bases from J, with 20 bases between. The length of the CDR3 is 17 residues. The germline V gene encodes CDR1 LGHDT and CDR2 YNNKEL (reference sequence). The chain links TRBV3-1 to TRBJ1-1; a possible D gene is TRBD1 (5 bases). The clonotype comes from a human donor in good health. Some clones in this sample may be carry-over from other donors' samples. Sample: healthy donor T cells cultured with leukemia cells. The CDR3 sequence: CASSQGTGRPSETEAFF. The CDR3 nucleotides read TGTGCCAGCAGCCAAGGCACGGGGCGCCCCTCTGAGACTGAAGCTTTCTTT. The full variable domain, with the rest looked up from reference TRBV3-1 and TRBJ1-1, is DTAVSQTPKYLVTQMGNDKSIKCEQNLGHDTMYWYKQDSKKFLKIMFSYNNKELIINETVPNRFSPKSPDKAHLNLHINSLELGDSAVYFCASSQGTGRPSETEAFFGQGTRLTVV.